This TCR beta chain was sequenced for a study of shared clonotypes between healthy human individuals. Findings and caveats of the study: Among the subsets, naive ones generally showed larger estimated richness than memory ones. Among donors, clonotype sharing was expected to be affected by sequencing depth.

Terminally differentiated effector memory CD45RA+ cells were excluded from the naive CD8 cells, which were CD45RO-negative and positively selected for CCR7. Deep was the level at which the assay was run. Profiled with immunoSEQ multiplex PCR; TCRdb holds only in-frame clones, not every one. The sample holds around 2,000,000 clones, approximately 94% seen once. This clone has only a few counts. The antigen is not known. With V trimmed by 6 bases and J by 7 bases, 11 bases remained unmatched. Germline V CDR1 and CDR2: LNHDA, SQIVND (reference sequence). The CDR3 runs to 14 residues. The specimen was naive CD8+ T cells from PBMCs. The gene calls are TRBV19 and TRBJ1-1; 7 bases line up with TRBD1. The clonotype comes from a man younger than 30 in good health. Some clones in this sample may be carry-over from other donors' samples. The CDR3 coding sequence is TGTGCCAGTAGACGCCGAGACAGGGTGAGTGAAGCTTTCTTT. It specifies CASRRRDRVSEAFF.